A single sample gave rise to the 26 T cell receptor beta chains below, sequenced in a study of cytomegalovirus exposure and HLA in healthy donors (dated by TCRdb to about 2017). Library construction relied on the immunoSEQ multiplex PCR assay. For the multiplex PCR, a mixture combining 60 forward primers for TCR Vbeta segments and 13 reverse primers for TCR Jbeta segments was used. TCRdb retrieved this table from immuneACCESS and kept in-frame rearrangements only. Not all clones are present; in checked studies, unresolved V genes account for under half, and no reason is known for the remainder. The sample yields 160,000 or so clones; 81% were counted once. The top ten hold approximately 1.3% of the sample. Sequenced: PBMCs. The receptors come from a man in his fifties or sixties in good health and CMV-seropositive.

This clone appeared once. The CDR3 sequence is CASSVTGVSDEQFF. CDR3 DNA sequence: TGTGCCAGCAGCGTGACAGGGGTCTCGGATGAGCAGTTCTTC. The chain uses TRBV9 and TRBJ2-1, with 8 bases matching TRBD1. V gave up 2 bases and J gave up 8 bases; unmatched junction bases: 6. The CDR3 runs to 14 residues. The V gene's germline CDR1 is SGDLS and CDR2 YYNGEE.

This chain connects TRBV7-6 to TRBJ2-7; 12 positions match TRBD1. The CDR3 consists of 14 residues. V lost 5 bases to trimming and J lost 7 bases; unmatched junction nucleotides: 6. Germline V gene lookup returns CDR1 SGHVS and CDR2 FNYEAQ. CDR3 residues: CASSNWDRGREQYF. As DNA, the CDR3 is TGTGCCAGCAGCAACTGGGACAGGGGGCGGGAGCAGTACTTC.

The chain combines TRBV30 with TRBJ2-5; the D gene is possibly TRBD1 (6 bases). Between the trimmed V and J ends, which lost 5 bases and 2 bases, there was a span of 12 bases. Germline V gives CDR1 GTSNPN, CDR2 SVGIG (reference sequence). CDR3 size: 13 residues. The DNA of the CDR3 is TGTGCCTGGGGGGAACAGGGTCAAGAGACCCAGTACTTC. Protein: CAWGEQGQETQYF.

Only one count was recorded for this clone. The CDR3 reads CASSLQGDLANEQFF. The CDR3 DNA reads as TGTGCCAGCAGCCTCCAGGGGGACCTCGCCAATGAGCAGTTCTTC. The chain is built from TRBV5-4 and TRBJ2-1; 7 bases fit TRBD1. Germline V CDR1 and CDR2: SGHNT, YYREEE (reference sequence). J lost 6 bases, V lost 4 bases, and 10 bases had no gene match. The CDR3 runs to 15 residues.

The V call is TRBV6-1, the J call TRBJ2-4; the D gene is possibly TRBD1 (6 bases). The germline V and J ends were trimmed by 8 bases and 6 bases, with 17 bases remaining between them. Germline V gene lookup returns CDR1 MNHNS and CDR2 SASEGT. The CDR3 is made up of 14 amino acids. The CDR3 sequence is CASGANTGLNIQYF. The CDR3 DNA reads TGTGCCAGCGGGGCGAATACAGGGTTAAACATTCAGTACTTC.

This clone was seen just once. This chain joins TRBV18 and TRBJ2-7; tentatively, D is TRBD1 (7 bases). The ends were cut back, 2 bases at V and 5 bases at J, with 16 bases in the middle. Per the germline V gene, CDR1 is KGHSH and CDR2 is LQKENI. The CDR3 consists of 15 residues. The CDR3 protein is CASSPGQGGEDEQYF. CDR3 nucleotide sequence: TGTGCCAGCTCACCAGGGCAGGGGGGAGAGGACGAGCAGTACTTC.

This clone has just one count. The chain links TRBV19 to TRBJ1-4, with TRBD1 identical over 10 bases. Germline V lookup: CDR1 LNHDA, CDR2 SQIVND (reference sequence). There are 15 residues in the CDR3. V was pared by 6 bases and J by 5 bases, with 6 bases of the junction left unmatched. CDR3 sequence: CASRPRGQGNEKLFF. CDR3 nucleotide sequence: TGTGCCAGTAGACCCCGGGGACAGGGGAATGAAAAACTGTTTTTT.

The J gene is TRBJ2-7, the V gene TRBV27, with a possible D match to TRBD1 (6 bases). Germline V gene lookup returns CDR1 MNHEY and CDR2 SMNVEV (reference sequence). V was cut by 5 bases and J by 4 bases, with 18 bases left in between. This CDR3 contains 15 residues. The DNA for the CDR3 is TGTGCCAGCAGTCACTCCACGGGACAAAATTACGAGCAGTACTTC. This encodes CASSHSTGQNYEQYF.

This chain uses TRBV27 with TRBJ2-7; TRBD2 aligns across 11 bases. This CDR3 has 15 amino acids. The germline V gene has CDR1 MNHEY and CDR2 SMNVEV (reference sequence). The junction had 6 bases not matched to a gene; V was cut back by 6 bases and J by 2 bases. In DNA, the CDR3 is TGTGCCAGCAGGCCAGGGACTAGCGGAACCTACGAGCAGTACTTC. Its protein is CASRPGTSGTYEQYF.

The chain recombines TRBV9 with TRBJ1-2, with D tentatively TRBD1 (6 bases). The V and J ends lost 0 bases and 0 bases respectively, with 6 bases between them. The CDR3 has 14 amino acids. The germline CDR1 and CDR2 sequences are SGDLS and YYNGEE. The CDR3 loop reads CASSVGGPNYGYTF. DNA of the CDR3: TGTGCCAGCAGCGTAGGGGGGCCTAACTATGGCTACACCTTC.

This clone was observed a few times. The chain is built from TRBV10-3 and TRBJ2-7; a possible D gene is TRBD2 (7 bases). The CDR3 has 12 residues. Germline CDR1 and CDR2: ENHRY and SYGVKD. This CDR3 is CVTGGAAYEQYF. Written as DNA, the CDR3 is TGTGTCACTGGGGGGGCGGCCTACGAGCAGTACTTC.

This clone has just a few counts. The J gene is TRBJ2-3, the V gene TRBV6-5; D unresolved. With 5 bases removed from V and 3 bases from J, the gap between germline ends came to 9 bases. CDR1 is MNHEY and CDR2 is SVGAGI in the germline V gene. The CDR3 spans 13 residues. The CDR3 loop is CASSTPGTDTQYF. CDR3 DNA sequence: TGTGCCAGCAGTACGCCCGGTACAGATACGCAGTATTTT.

The chain carries TRBV10-3 and TRBJ2-3; 7 bases agree with TRBD1. CDR1 is ENHRY and CDR2 is SYGVKD in the germline V gene. J was trimmed by 2 bases and V by 4 bases; bases with no gene match: 9. CDR3 length: 16 amino acids. The CDR3 sequence: CAISAGRGKHTDTQYF. The DNA for the CDR3 is TGTGCCATCAGTGCCGGCAGGGGGAAACACACAGATACGCAGTATTTT.

Only a few counts were recorded for this clone. CDR3 sequence: CASSDLGLFSYEQYF. The CDR3 DNA is TGTGCCAGCAGTGATCTGGGACTCTTCTCCTACGAGCAGTACTTC. This chain uses TRBV2 with TRBJ2-7, with TRBD2 as a possible D gene (6 bases). CDR3 size: 15 residues. From germline, CDR1 is SNHLY and CDR2 FYNNEI. Between the trimmed V and J ends, which lost 3 bases and 0 bases, there was a span of 12 bases.

This clone was detected once. The chain joins TRBV4-3 to TRBJ1-2; D is ambiguous. The V end lost 1 base, the J end lost 0 bases, and 12 bases lay between the germline ends. CDR1 and CDR2 (germline): LGHNA, YSLEER. The CDR3 runs to 16 residues. CDR3 sequence reads: CASSQGPNSANYGYTF. Here the CDR3 DNA reads TGCGCCAGCAGCCAAGGGCCGAATTCTGCTAACTATGGCTACACCTTC.

This chain connects TRBV2 to TRBJ2-4; TRBD2 matches at 9 bases. Germline V CDR1 and CDR2: SNHLY, FYNNEI. V dropped 4 bases and J dropped 6; count of bases not matched to a gene: 7. This CDR3 is built from 15 residues. This CDR3 is CASSGEAGGGNIQYF. CDR3 DNA sequence: TGTGCCAGCAGTGGGGAAGCGGGGGGCGGAAACATTCAGTACTTC.

This clone came up a few times. The V gene is TRBV28, the J gene TRBJ2-7, with 8 bases fitting TRBD2. Germline V CDR1 and CDR2: MDHEN, SYDVKM. V was pared by 5 bases and J by 4 bases, with 10 bases of the junction left unmatched. This CDR3 region has 15 residues. As DNA, the CDR3 is TGTGCCAGCAGTCCTCGCAGCGGGAGAATGTACGAGCAGTACTTC. Translated: CASSPRSGRMYEQYF.

V is TRBV5-6 and J is TRBJ2-7, with a weak D call TRBD2 (5 bases). The CDR3 sequence is 12 residues long. The germline CDR1 and CDR2 sequences are SGHDT and YYEEEE. Trimming cost V 1 base and J 3 bases, with 5 bases left between them. CDR3 sequence: CASSLRDYEQYF. For the CDR3, the DNA is TGTGCCAGCAGCTTGCGGGACTACGAGCAGTACTTC.

With regard to this clone: The same CDR3 arises from other DNA sequences in this sample as well. V and J are TRBV9 and TRBJ1-1, with 10 bases that match TRBD1. Germline V gives CDR1 SGDLS, CDR2 YYNGEE. The CDR3 is 15 amino acids. Trimming took 3 bases from V and 1 from J; bases not matched to a gene: 3. In DNA form, the CDR3 reads TGTGCCAGCAGCGCTAGACAGGGGGCGAACACTGAAGCTTTCTTT. It codes for CASSARQGANTEAFF.

This clone was seen a few times. The chain carries TRBV11-1 and TRBJ2-7; the match to TRBD1 covers 9 bases. The CDR3 runs to 15 residues. Germline lookup yields CDR1 SGHAT and CDR2 FQDESV (reference sequence). Trimming at V came to 5 bases and at J to 6 bases, leaving 11 bases not matched to a gene. The CDR3 here is CASSPTGQGEREQYF. Here the CDR3 DNA reads TGTGCCAGCAGCCCTACGGGACAGGGCGAACGCGAGCAGTACTTC.

The V call is TRBV5-8, the J call TRBJ2-3; D gene ambiguous. The V gene's germline CDR1 is SGHTS and CDR2 YDEGEE. CDR3 length: 16 residues. Deletions cut 0 bases from V and 3 bases from J, with 14 bases between. The CDR3 here is CASSLGLSVRTDTQYF. The CDR3 nucleotides read TGTGCCAGCAGCTTGGGTCTAAGCGTTCGTACAGATACGCAGTATTTT.

The rearrangement uses TRBV28 and TRBJ2-3; 13 nucleotides line up with TRBD2. Per germline, CDR1 MDHEN and CDR2 SYDVKM. This CDR3 has 18 residues. Germline trimming cut 6 bases from V and 8 bases from J; bases unmatched to any gene: 17. CDR3 region: CASSPSPGLAGPVSTQYF. CDR3 coding DNA: TGTGCCAGCAGCCCCTCCCCGGGACTAGCGGGGCCGGTGAGTACGCAGTATTTT.

The chain uses TRBV19 and TRBJ2-1; TRBD2 agrees at 14 bases. V shed 1 base, J shed 9 bases, and the junction held 5 bases outside the gene matches. The CDR3 has 16 amino acids. Germline V gives CDR1 LNHDA, CDR2 SQIVND (reference sequence). The DNA of the CDR3 is TGTGCCAGTAGTATAGGACTAGCGGGAGGGCCTAGTGAGCAGTTCTTC. Translating gives CASSIGLAGGPSEQFF.

The gene calls are TRBV5-1 and TRBJ1-4; possibly TRBD1 for D (5 bases). Deletions cut 5 bases from V and 8 bases from J, with 16 bases between. The germline V gene encodes CDR1 SGHRS and CDR2 YFSETQ. The CDR3 has 14 residues. The CDR3 bases are TGCGCCAGCAGTGAATCGGCAGGGAAGGAAAAACTGTTTTTT. Amino acids: CASSESAGKEKLFF.

V gene TRBV7-2 combines with J gene TRBJ2-1; 9 nucleotides agree with TRBD2. Unmatched junction bases numbered 4, after V lost 3 bases and J lost 4 bases. Germline V gives CDR1 SGHTA, CDR2 FQGNSA. The CDR3 extends over 15 amino acids. CDR3 amino acids: CASSLKLAGYNEQFF. The DNA for the CDR3 is TGTGCCAGCAGCTTGAAACTAGCGGGTTACAATGAGCAGTTCTTC.

V and J are TRBV6-5 and TRBJ1-1; D possibly corresponds to TRBD1 (6 bases). This CDR3 spans 15 amino acids. The germline V gene has CDR1 MNHEY and CDR2 SVGAGI. Trimming removed 1 base at V and 5 bases at J, with 14 bases between. CDR3 coding DNA: TGTGCCAGCAGTTACTGGGGGCAGGGAGAGACTGAAGCTTTCTTT. Its protein product is CASSYWGQGETEAFF.